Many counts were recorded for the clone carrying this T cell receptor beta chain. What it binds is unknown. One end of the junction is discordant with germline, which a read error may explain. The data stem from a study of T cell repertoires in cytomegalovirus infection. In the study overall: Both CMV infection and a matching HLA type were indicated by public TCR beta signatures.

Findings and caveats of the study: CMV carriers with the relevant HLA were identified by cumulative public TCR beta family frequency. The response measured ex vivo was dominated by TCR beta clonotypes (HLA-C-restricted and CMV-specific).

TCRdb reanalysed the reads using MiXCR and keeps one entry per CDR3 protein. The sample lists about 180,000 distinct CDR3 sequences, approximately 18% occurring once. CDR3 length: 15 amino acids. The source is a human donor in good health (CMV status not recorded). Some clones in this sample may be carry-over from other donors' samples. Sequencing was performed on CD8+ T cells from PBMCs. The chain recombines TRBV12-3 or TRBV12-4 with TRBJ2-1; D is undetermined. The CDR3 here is CASSLGQVPYNEQFF. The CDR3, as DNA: TGTGCCAGCAGCTTAGGTCAGGTTCCCTACAATGAGCAGTTCTTC.